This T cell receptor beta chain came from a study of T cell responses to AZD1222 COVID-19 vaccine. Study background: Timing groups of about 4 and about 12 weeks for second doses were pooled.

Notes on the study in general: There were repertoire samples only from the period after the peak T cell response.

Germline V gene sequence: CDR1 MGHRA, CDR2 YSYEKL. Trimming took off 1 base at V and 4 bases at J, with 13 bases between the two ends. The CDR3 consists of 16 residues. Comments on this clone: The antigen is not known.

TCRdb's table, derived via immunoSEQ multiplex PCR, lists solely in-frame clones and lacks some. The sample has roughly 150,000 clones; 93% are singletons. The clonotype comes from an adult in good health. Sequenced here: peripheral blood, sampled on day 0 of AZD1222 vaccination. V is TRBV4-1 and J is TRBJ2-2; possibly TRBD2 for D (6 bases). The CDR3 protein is CASSQGVGSGTGELFF. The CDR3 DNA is TGCGCCAGCAGCCAAGGGGTCGGGAGCGGCACCGGGGAGCTGTTTTTT.